This T cell receptor beta chain was sequenced for a study of CD8 T cells in Susac syndrome. Reverse transcription of about 0.45 to 1 ug RNA was carried out with random hexamers. TCRdb redid the calling of the immunoSEQ multiplex PCR reads with MiXCR, one entry per CDR3 protein. Of around 170,000 distinct CDR3 sequences listed, around 92% are singletons. CDR3 size: 14 residues. V shed 2 bases and J shed 2 bases, with 9 bases lying between them. In germline, CDR1 is SEHNR, CDR2 FQNEAQ (reference sequence). This TCR came from a human donor in good health. The sequenced sample was CD4+ T cells from PBMCs. The chain recombines TRBV7-9 with TRBJ2-5, with D possibly being TRBD1 or TRBD2 (5 bases each). CDR3 loop: CASSLRDGQETQYF. Here the CDR3 DNA reads TGTGCCAGCAGCTTAAGGGACGGGCAAGAGACCCAGTACTTC.